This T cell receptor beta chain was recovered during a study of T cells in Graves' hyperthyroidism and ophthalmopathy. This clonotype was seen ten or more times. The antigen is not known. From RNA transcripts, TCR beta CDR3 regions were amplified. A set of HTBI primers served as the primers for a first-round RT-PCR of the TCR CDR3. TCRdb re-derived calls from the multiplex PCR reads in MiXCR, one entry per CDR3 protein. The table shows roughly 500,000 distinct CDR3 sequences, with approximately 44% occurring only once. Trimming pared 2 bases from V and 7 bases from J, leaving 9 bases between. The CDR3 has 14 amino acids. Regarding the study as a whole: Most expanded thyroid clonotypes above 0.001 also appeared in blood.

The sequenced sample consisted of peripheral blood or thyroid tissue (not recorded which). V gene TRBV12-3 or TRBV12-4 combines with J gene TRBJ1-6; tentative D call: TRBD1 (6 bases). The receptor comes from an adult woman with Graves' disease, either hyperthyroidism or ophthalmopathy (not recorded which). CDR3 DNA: TGTGCCAGCAGTTTACGGCAGGGGAATTCACCCCTCCACTTT. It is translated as CASSLRQGNSPLHF.